The 22 T cell receptor beta chains below all came from one sample that was sequenced in a study of blood T cell repertoires in COVID-19. Generated by immunoSEQ multiplex PCR, the TCRdb table keeps only in-frame clones and is missing some. The sample records around 230,000 clones, about 81% being singletons. Sequenced input: PBMCs or T cells enriched from blood (not recorded which). The receptors stem from a man in his forties who had recovered from COVID-19.

V is TRBV2 and J is TRBJ2-3, with 8 bases lining up with TRBD2. CDR1 is SNHLY, CDR2 FYNNEI, per germline. Trimming at V came to 4 bases and at J to 1 base, leaving 13 bases not matched to a gene. The CDR3 has 18 residues. The CDR3 here is CASSVTPGGPRGTDTQYF. Here the CDR3 DNA reads TGTGCCAGCAGTGTCACCCCGGGAGGGCCTCGGGGCACAGATACGCAGTATTTT.

The chain uses TRBV6-5 and TRBJ1-2; possibly TRBD1 for D (6 bases). V lost 4 bases to trimming and J lost 4 bases, with 10 bases between them. CDR1 is MNHEY and CDR2 is SVGAGI in the germline V gene. The CDR3 consists of 13 residues. The CDR3 DNA reads as TGTGCCAGCAGTTCTCAGGGGACCTATGGCTACACCTTC. Its protein product is CASSSQGTYGYTF.

The rearrangement joins TRBV5-1 to TRBJ2-5, with 13 positions matching TRBD2. CDR3 length: 16 amino acids. V dropped 3 bases and J dropped 1; count of bases not matched to a gene: 3. Germline V lookup: CDR1 SGHRS, CDR2 YFSETQ. CDR3 region: CASSSGLAGVQETQYF. CDR3 in DNA: TGCGCCAGCAGCTCCGGACTAGCGGGGGTCCAAGAGACCCAGTACTTC.

This clone was seen only once. The V gene is TRBV24-1, the J gene TRBJ2-1, with 10 nucleotides matching TRBD1. The CDR3 sequence is 15 residues long. Germline CDR1 reads KGHDR; CDR2 reads SFDVKD. Losses at the gene ends were 5 bases for V and 5 bases for J; bases not matched to a gene: 5. The CDR3 sequence: CATSAGQGRHNEQFF. The CDR3 region has the DNA TGTGCCACCAGTGCGGGACAGGGGAGGCACAATGAGCAGTTCTTC.

The V call is TRBV19, the J call TRBJ1-5; the match to TRBD1 covers 9 bases. The CDR3 extends over 15 amino acids. Losses at the gene ends were 4 bases for V and 3 bases for J; bases not matched to a gene: 4. Germline V lookup: CDR1 LNHDA, CDR2 SQIVND (reference sequence). For the CDR3, the DNA is TGTGCCAGTAGTACCGGGACAGGGCCCAATCAGCCCCAGCATTTT. This encodes CASSTGTGPNQPQHF.

The CDR3 reads CASSLVDSNYGYTF. The CDR3 DNA is TGTGCCAGCAGTTTAGTAGACAGTAACTATGGCTACACCTTC. The V gene is TRBV28, the J gene TRBJ1-2, with D possibly TRBD1 on 5 matching bases. This CDR3 spans 14 amino acids. CDR1 is MDHEN, CDR2 SYDVKM, per germline. V was cut by 2 bases and J by 1 base, with 8 bases left in between.

V gene TRBV5-1 combines with J gene TRBJ1-6, with TRBD1 matching 9 bases. The V and J ends lost 2 bases and 8 bases, in that order; junction bases with no gene match: 2. The CDR3 contains 14 residues. Germline loops: CDR1 SGHRS, CDR2 YFSETQ. Written as DNA, the CDR3 is TGCGCCAGCAGCTTACGGGACAGGGATTCACCCCTCCACTTT. Protein sequence: CASSLRDRDSPLHF.

V and J are TRBV12-5 and TRBJ2-7; D uncertain. CDR3 length: 12 amino acids. V was trimmed by 6 bases and J by 5 bases, leaving 11 bases between them. Germline CDR1 LGHNT, CDR2 FRNRAP. CDR3 residues: CASGPRLDEQYF. CDR3 bases: TGTGCTAGTGGCCCTCGGTTGGACGAGCAGTACTTC. The entire variable domain, with the rest obtained from reference TRBV12-5 and TRBJ2-7, is as follows: DARVTQTPRHKVTEMGQEVTMRCQPILGHNTVFWYRQTMMQGLELLAYFRNRAPLDDSGMPKDRFSAEMPDATLATLKIQPSEPRDSAVYFCASGPRLDEQYFGPGTRLTVT.

The chain carries TRBV27 and TRBJ1-5, with D perhaps TRBD1 (5 bases). Trimming shortened V by 6 bases and J by 4 bases, and 19 bases separated the two germline ends. This CDR3 is 16 amino acids long. The germline CDR1 and CDR2 sequences are MNHEY and SMNVEV (reference sequence). The CDR3 sequence: CASSPTGRVANQPQHF. CDR3 nucleotides: TGTGCCAGCAGCCCTACGGGCAGGGTAGCAAATCAGCCCCAGCATTTT.

This clone occurred a few times. The chain is built from TRBV5-1 and TRBJ2-2; 7 nucleotides align to TRBD1. J lost 1 base, V lost 5 bases, and 5 bases had no gene match. The CDR3 has 15 residues. Per the germline V gene, CDR1 is SGHRS and CDR2 is YFSETQ. CDR3 protein: CASSTGQRNTGELFF. CDR3 DNA: TGCGCCAGCAGTACGGGACAGAGGAACACCGGGGAGCTGTTTTTT. The entire variable domain, with the rest obtained from reference TRBV5-1 and TRBJ2-2, is as follows: KAGVTQTPRYLIKTRGQQVTLSCSPISGHRSVSWYQQTPGQGLQFLFEYFSETQRNKGNFPGRFSGRQFSNSRSEMNVSTLELGDSALYLCASSTGQRNTGELFFGEGSRLTVL.

This clone was observed at least ten times. At the DNA level, this CDR3 is encoded by other sequences in the same sample as well. The chain carries TRBV5-1 and TRBJ1-5; D call uncertain. This CDR3 comprises 13 residues. Per germline, CDR1 SGHRS and CDR2 YFSETQ. Trimming pared 4 bases from V and 5 bases from J, leaving 10 bases between. Here the CDR3 reads CASSLAADQPQHF. CDR3 sequence (DNA): TGCGCCAGCAGCCTTGCGGCGGATCAGCCCCAGCATTTT.

V usage is TRBV6-5 and J usage is TRBJ1-2; 8 bases are shared with TRBD1. The CDR3 has 15 amino acids. Per germline, CDR1 MNHEY and CDR2 SVGAGI. The V and J ends lost 6 bases and 5 bases, in that order; junction bases with no gene match: 11. The CDR3 DNA is TGTGCCAGCAGCCGCCGTACAGGGGGGGGATATGGCTACACCTTC. This codes for CASSRRTGGGYGYTF.

V gene TRBV7-2 combines with J gene TRBJ1-2, with 9 bases matching TRBD1. Germline CDR1 and CDR2: SGHTA and FQGNSA. The V segment lost 3 bases and the J segment 4 bases; nucleotides outside the gene matches: 0. The CDR3 extends over 13 amino acids. The CDR3 DNA reads as TGTGCCAGCAGCTTGGACAGGGGCTATGGCTACACCTTC. This codes for CASSLDRGYGYTF.

This clone came up once. This chain links TRBV30 with TRBJ2-5; D is unresolved. Germline lookup yields CDR1 GTSNPN and CDR2 SVGIG (reference sequence). This CDR3 has 12 residues. Trimming took 1 base from V and 5 from J, leaving 8 bases between them. CDR3 loop: CAWSGPSETQYF. The CDR3 DNA reads as TGTGCCTGGAGTGGGCCCAGTGAGACCCAGTACTTC.

This chain joins TRBV30 and TRBJ2-1, with TRBD2 matching 16 bases. Losses at the gene ends were 0 bases for V and 9 bases for J; bases not matched to a gene: 17. The CDR3 extends over 20 amino acids. CDR1 and CDR2 (germline): GTSNPN, SVGIG (reference sequence). This chain's CDR3 is CAWSVLPPGLAGGFGSEQFF. CDR3 bases: TGTGCCTGGAGTGTATTGCCCCCGGGACTAGCGGGGGGGTTTGGCAGTGAGCAGTTCTTC. The variable domain in full, completed from reference TRBV30 and TRBJ2-1, reads SQTIHQWPATLVQPVGSPLSLECTVEGTSNPNLYWYRQAAGRGLQLLFYSVGIGQISSEVPQNLSASRPQDRQFILSSKKLLLSDSGFYLCAWSVLPPGLAGGFGSEQFFGPGTRLTVL.

This clone was observed a few times. V usage is TRBV5-1 and J usage is TRBJ1-1; 7 positions match TRBD1. The V segment lost 4 bases and the J segment 0 bases; nucleotides outside the gene matches: 6. The CDR3 extends over 15 amino acids. CDR1 SGHRS and CDR2 YFSETQ come from the germline V gene. The CDR3 here is CASSPTGPMNTEAFF. CDR3 bases: TGCGCCAGCAGCCCGACAGGGCCTATGAACACTGAAGCTTTCTTT.

The V call is TRBV19, the J call TRBJ2-7; TRBD1 matches at 7 bases. Germline V gene sequence: CDR1 LNHDA, CDR2 SQIVND (reference sequence). The trim removed 1 base at V and 2 bases at J, leaving 5 bases unmatched. CDR3 length equals 15 residues. The chain's CDR3 is CASSIVIRGTYEQYF. As DNA, the CDR3 is TGTGCCAGTAGTATAGTTATCAGGGGGACCTACGAGCAGTACTTC.

J is TRBJ1-2 and V is TRBV28; tentative D call: TRBD1 (6 bases). CDR1 and CDR2 from the germline V gene are MDHEN and SYDVKM. The CDR3 loop spans 12 amino acids. The ends were cut back, 4 bases at V and 3 bases at J, with 6 bases in the middle. CDR3 DNA: TGTGCCAGCAGTTCAGGGGACTATGGCTACACCTTC. The encoded protein is CASSSGDYGYTF.

The gene calls are TRBV5-1 and TRBJ2-2; perhaps TRBD2 as D (7 bases). The V gene lost 1 base and the J gene lost 0 bases, with 10 bases spanning the gap. Germline V gene data show CDR1 as SGHRS and CDR2 as YFSETQ. The CDR3 is 16 amino acids. The CDR3 DNA is TGCGCCAGCAGCTTGATCGGGGGGCCGAACACCGGGGAGCTGTTTTTT. Protein product: CASSLIGGPNTGELFF. The variable domain in full, with the rest retrieved from reference TRBV5-1 and TRBJ2-2, is KAGVTQTPRYLIKTRGQQVTLSCSPISGHRSVSWYQQTPGQGLQFLFEYFSETQRNKGNFPGRFSGRQFSNSRSEMNVSTLELGDSALYLCASSLIGGPNTGELFFGEGSRLTVL.

In the case of this clone: The junction shows a germline mismatch at one end, possibly a read error. The genes are TRBV12-3 or TRBV12-4 and TRBJ1-2; 7 bases line up with TRBD1. CDR3 length: 13 residues. Written as DNA, the CDR3 is TGTGCCAGCAGTTTGGGGGACAGCCATTCCTTGGCCTTC. Translated: CASSLGDSHSLAF.

This chain links TRBV20-1 with TRBJ1-2; D is unresolved. The length of the CDR3 is 11 residues. CDR1 and CDR2 from the germline V gene are DFQATT and SNEGSKA (reference sequence). V lost 7 bases and J 8 bases, leaving 14 bases between the germline ends. CDR3 loop: CSVYRGRGYTF. CDR3 coding DNA: TGCAGTGTGTACCGGGGTCGCGGCTACACCTTC.

The CDR3 sequence is CASSQGLAGSANTGELFF. The CDR3, as DNA: TGTGCCAGCAGCCAGGGCCTAGCGGGATCGGCGAACACCGGGGAGCTGTTTTTT. The chain carries TRBV4-2 and TRBJ2-2; 9 bases line up with TRBD2. Germline V gives CDR1 LGHNA, CDR2 YNFKEQ. Unmatched junction bases numbered 8, after V lost 3 bases and J lost 0 bases. The CDR3 is made up of 18 amino acids.